A single sample is the source of the 21 T cell receptor beta chains below, sequenced in a study of T cell responses to AZD1222 COVID-19 vaccine. The repertoire was sequenced with immunoSEQ multiplex PCR; TCRdb's copy has only in-frame clones and lacks some. The data hold 95,000 to 150,000 clones, with over 75% observed a single time. This material consisted of peripheral blood, taken on day 0 of AZD1222 vaccination. These receptors were taken from an adult in good health.

V gene TRBV11-2 combines with J gene TRBJ1-5; D gene uncertain. The germline CDR1 and CDR2 sequences are SGHAT and FQNNGV. V was clipped by 6 bases and J by 2 bases, with 17 bases between them. There are 16 residues in the CDR3. The DNA for the CDR3 is TGTGCCAGCAGGCTAGAGGGCGGGAAGGGCAATCAGCCCCAGCATTTT. Translating gives CASRLEGGKGNQPQHF.

This chain uses TRBV5-5 with TRBJ1-6; 8 bases are shared with TRBD1. CDR3 length: 14 residues. J gave up 13 bases and V 4 bases, and 10 bases lay outside the gene matches. Germline-derived CDR1 and CDR2 are SGHKS and YYEKEE (reference sequence). CDR3 protein: CASSGDRRFSPLHF. CDR3 coding DNA: TGTGCCAGCAGCGGGGACAGGAGATTCTCTCCCCTCCACTTT.

In this sample, this clone turned up a few times. CDR3 sequence: CASRPLTGTLHF. Here the CDR3 DNA reads TGTGCCAGCAGGCCCCTGACGGGGACCCTCCACTTT. The rearrangement links TRBV2 to TRBJ1-6; D unclear. This CDR3 region has 12 residues. CDR1 and CDR2 from the germline V gene are SNHLY and FYNNEI. Trimming left V 6 bases short and J 14 bases short, with 14 bases between.

This clone came up a few times. This chain connects TRBV3-1 (or the pseudogene TRBV3-2) to TRBJ2-5; D uncertain. V was trimmed by 0 bases and J by 7 bases, leaving 0 bases between them. From germline, CDR1 is LGHDT and CDR2 YNNKEL (reference sequence). CDR3 length equals 10 residues. CDR3 region: CASSQETQYF. CDR3 sequence (DNA): TGTGCCAGCAGCCAAGAGACCCAGTACTTC.

The genes are TRBV18 and TRBJ2-7; 13 bases line up with TRBD2. With 6 bases clipped from V and 4 bases from J, the junction kept 0 bases outside the gene matches. This CDR3 spans 13 amino acids. CDR1 KGHSH and CDR2 LQKENI come from the germline V gene. The CDR3, as DNA: TGTGCCAGCTCGACTAGCGGGGGGTACGAGCAGTACTTC. This gives the protein CASSTSGGYEQYF. The full variable domain, rest sourced from reference TRBV18 and TRBJ2-7, is NAGVMQNPRHLVRRRGQEARLRCSPMKGHSHVYWYRQLPEEGLKFMVYLQKENIIDESGMPKERFSAEFPKEGPSILRIQQVVRGDSAAYFCASSTSGGYEQYFGPGTRLTVT.

The chain combines TRBV30 with TRBJ2-2, with D hard to call. The CDR3 covers 14 residues. The V end lost 0 bases, the J end lost 5 bases, and 10 bases lay between the germline ends. Germline-derived CDR1 and CDR2 are GTSNPN and SVGIG (reference sequence). CDR3 sequence reads: CAWSVDGYTGELFF. The CDR3 region has the DNA TGTGCCTGGAGTGTAGACGGATATACCGGGGAGCTGTTTTTT.

The rearrangement links TRBV5-1 to TRBJ2-1, with 8 bases aligning to TRBD2. The V segment lost 7 bases and the J segment 5 bases; nucleotides outside the gene matches: 17. The germline V gene encodes CDR1 SGHRS and CDR2 YFSETQ. This CDR3 is built from 17 residues. The CDR3 spells CASGPRTTGGPDNEQFF. In nucleotides, the CDR3 is TGCGCCAGCGGCCCGAGAACAACGGGGGGGCCGGACAATGAGCAGTTCTTC. Using reference TRBV5-1 and TRBJ2-1 for the parts outside the CDR3, the full variable domain is KAGVTQTPRYLIKTRGQQVTLSCSPISGHRSVSWYQQTPGQGLQFLFEYFSETQRNKGNFPGRFSGRQFSNSRSEMNVSTLELGDSALYLCASGPRTTGGPDNEQFFGPGTRLTVL.

The chain carries TRBV6-6 and TRBJ2-2, with 10 bases that match TRBD2. The CDR3 sequence is 16 residues long. J lost 5 bases, V lost 5 bases, and 8 bases had no gene match. Germline CDR1 reads MNHNY; CDR2 reads SVGAGI (reference sequence). The CDR3 is CASSTSSGGPTGELFF. In DNA, the CDR3 is TGTGCCAGCAGTACCTCTAGCGGGGGCCCTACCGGGGAGCTGTTTTTT.

This sequence joins TRBV2 and TRBJ1-4, with a weak D call TRBD1 (6 bases). The CDR3 covers 14 residues. V gave up 8 bases and J gave up 0 bases, with 10 bases separating them. Germline V lookup: CDR1 SNHLY, CDR2 FYNNEI. The CDR3 DNA reads TGTGCCAGCCCCCGGACAGCAACTAATGAAAAACTGTTTTTT. Translated: CASPRTATNEKLFF. Complete variable domain (other parts from reference TRBV2 and TRBJ1-4): EPEVTQTPSHQVTQMGQEVILRCVPISNHLYFYWYRQILGQKVEFLVSFYNNEISEKSEIFDDQFSVERPDGSNFTLKIRSTKLEDSAMYFCASPRTATNEKLFFGSGTQLSVL.

This clone was picked up one time. The chain joins TRBV4-2 to TRBJ1-2; D possibly corresponds to TRBD1 (6 bases). The CDR3 sequence is 18 residues long. From germline, CDR1 is LGHNA and CDR2 YNFKEQ. V shed 4 bases and J shed 0 bases, with 21 bases lying between them. In DNA, the CDR3 is TGTGCCAGCAGCCCCGCGGAGGGTGGGGGGCCCTCTAACTATGGCTACACCTTC. Its protein product is CASSPAEGGGPSNYGYTF.

V and J are TRBV9 and TRBJ1-1, with D maybe TRBD1 (5 bases). CDR1 and CDR2 (germline): SGDLS, YYNGEE. This CDR3 region has 17 residues. The V gene lost 3 bases and the J gene lost 3 bases, with 21 bases spanning the gap. The CDR3 region is CASSEPDAQGRDTEAFF. The CDR3 region has the DNA TGTGCCAGCAGCGAACCGGACGCGCAGGGACGGGACACTGAAGCTTTCTTT.

This clone was observed a single time. The DNA for the CDR3 is TGTGCCAGCGCGACCATATATTCTAGCACAGATACGCAGTATTTT. It codes for CASATIYSSTDTQYF. This chain connects TRBV6-5 to TRBJ2-3; unclear D gene. The CDR3 extends over 15 amino acids. Germline CDR1 is MNHEY and CDR2 is SVGAGI. V was clipped by 8 bases and J by 0 bases, with 15 bases between them.

Here the CDR3 DNA reads TGTGCCAGCAGCCAGGGGTTGAACACTGAAGCTTTCTTT. Its translation: CASSQGLNTEAFF. V is TRBV11-3 and J is TRBJ1-1, with a weak D call TRBD1 (6 bases). Germline V CDR1 and CDR2: SGHNT, YENEEA. The CDR3 consists of 13 residues. V lost 5 bases and J lost 0, with 7 bases in between.

This sequence joins TRBV29-1 and TRBJ1-1; 9 positions agree with TRBD1. With V trimmed by 7 bases and J by 2 bases, 8 bases remained unmatched. CDR1 is SQVTM, CDR2 ANQGSEA, per germline. This CDR3 spans 14 amino acids. CDR3 bases: TGCAGCGGTCAACAGGGGGCAAGAAACACTGAAGCTTTCTTT. It specifies CSGQQGARNTEAFF.

The chain combines TRBV18 with TRBJ1-2; D unresolved. The V end was cut by 3 bases, the J end by 4 bases, with 12 bases between. This CDR3 spans 14 amino acids. The germline gives CDR1 KGHSH, CDR2 LQKENI. DNA of the CDR3: TGTGCCAGCTCACCTCCGGGTGCGGTCTATGGCTACACCTTC. Translation: CASSPPGAVYGYTF.

In its sample, this clone was seen a few times. The gene calls are TRBV7-2 and TRBJ1-5; D not certain. The V gene lost 1 base and the J gene lost 1 base, with 8 bases spanning the gap. Germline lookup yields CDR1 SGHTA and CDR2 FQGNSA. This CDR3 has 15 residues. This CDR3 reads CASSLDLGSNQPQHF. CDR3 DNA: TGTGCCAGCAGCTTAGACCTAGGCAGCAATCAGCCCCAGCATTTT. The variable domain in full, completed from reference TRBV7-2 and TRBJ1-5, reads GAGVSQSPSNKVTEKGKDVELRCDPISGHTALYWYRQSLGQGLEFLIYFQGNSAPDKSGLPSDRFSAERTGGSVSTLTIQRTQQEDSAVYLCASSLDLGSNQPQHFGDGTRLSIL.

The chain has TRBV6-1 and TRBJ2-4; D possibly uses TRBD1 or TRBD2 (7 bases each). V lost 3 bases, J lost 1 base, and 10 bases lay in between. Germline V gene sequence: CDR1 MNHNS, CDR2 SASEGT. The length of the CDR3 is 15 residues. CDR3 nucleotides: TGTGCCAGCAGTGACAGGGGGGGGGCCAAAAACATTCAGTACTTC. Residues: CASSDRGGAKNIQYF.

As for this clone: Its ends do not fully match the called genes, so a read error is possible. The J gene is TRBJ1-2, the V gene TRBV12-3 or TRBV12-4, with 7 positions matching TRBD1. This CDR3 region has 13 residues. CDR3 nucleotides: TGTGCCAGCAGTTTAAAAAGGGGGCCTGCTAGCAACTTC. Translated, it gives CASSLKRGPASNF.

The chain couples TRBV7-2 to TRBJ2-3; D is perhaps TRBD2 (5 bases). The V end was cut by 4 bases, the J end by 6 bases, with 14 bases between. The CDR3 is 14 amino acids. Germline V gene data show CDR1 as SGHTA and CDR2 as FQGNSA. The DNA of the CDR3 is TGTGCCAGCAGCTCAGGACTGCGCGGGGATACGCAGTATTTT. This codes for CASSSGLRGDTQYF.

The CDR3 is CATYGLNTGELFF. The CDR3 DNA reads as TGCGCCACCTATGGACTCAACACCGGGGAGCTGTTTTTT. The chain employs TRBV5-1 and TRBJ2-2, with D perhaps matching TRBD2 (5 bases). The CDR3 contains 13 residues. Germline values: CDR1 SGHRS, CDR2 YFSETQ. The germline V and J ends were trimmed by 9 bases and 2 bases, with 11 bases remaining between them.

This clone was counted a single time. The V gene is TRBV19, the J gene TRBJ1-2; the D gene is possibly TRBD1 (5 bases). Germline V gene data show CDR1 as LNHDA and CDR2 as SQIVND (reference sequence). V lost 1 base and J 3 bases, leaving 12 bases between the germline ends. The CDR3 sequence is 15 residues long. This CDR3 is CASSIGPGPDYGYTF. The CDR3 coding sequence is TGTGCCAGTAGTATAGGTCCGGGGCCTGACTATGGCTACACCTTC.